Listed below are T cell receptor beta chains from one sample, sequenced in a study of CD8+ T cells in alopecia areata. This table comes from immunoSEQ multiplex PCR, and its TCRdb copy is limited to in-frame clones, with some not included. The table has about 140,000 clones, 51% seen once. Specimen: CD4+ T cells sorted from blood, collected at week 0. Receptors were obtained from a human donor with alopecia areata. Each CDR3 is given with its conserved first and last residue. The order of the fields is clone size, V gene, D gene, J gene, CDR3 DNA, CDR3 protein. D genes are given only for firm matches. The size of a clone is reported for some rows only, either as once, few or many, or as a class for expanded clones.

few	TRBV2	.	TRBJ2-7	TGTGCCAGCAGTGTGGAAGCGAGCTCCTACGAGCAGTACTTC	CASSVEASSYEQYF
.	TRBV27	TRBD1	TRBJ1-5	TGTGCCAGCAGTCCACACGACAGGGCCAGGCTATCCCAGCCCCAGCATTTT	CASSPHDRARLSQPQHF
once	TRBV4-3	.	TRBJ2-1	TGCGCCAGCAGCCAAGATCGACTTAGGGCTAGTGGGTCGAGTGAGCAGTTCTTC	CASSQDRLRASGSSEQFF
few	TRBV9	TRBD1	TRBJ2-7	TGTGCCAGCAGCGTGACAGGGGGCTGGTACGAGCAGTACTTC	CASSVTGGWYEQYF
.	TRBV5-1	.	TRBJ1-2	TGCGCCAGCAGCTTGGAGGGGCCTACAGGGTTCGGTGGCTACACCTTC	CASSLEGPTGFGGYTF
.	TRBV7-8	TRBD1	TRBJ1-1	TGTGCCAGCAGGTTACAGGGGGCCGGCACTGAAGCTTTCTTT	CASRLQGAGTEAFF
.	TRBV5-6	.	TRBJ1-2	TGTGCCAGCAGTCTCAGTAGGGATGGCTACACCTTC	CASSLSRDGYTF
.	TRBV29-1	.	TRBJ1-1	TGCAGCGTTGTCGGGGGTTACACTGAAGCTTTCTTT	CSVVGGYTEAFF
once	TRBV10-2	.	TRBJ2-2	TGCGCCAGCAGTGGGACAAGGGAGCTGTTTTTT	CASSGTRELFF
few	TRBV19	TRBD1	TRBJ2-5	TGTGCCAGTAGTATAGCCCGGGACAGCCAAGAGACCCAGTACTTC	CASSIARDSQETQYF
few	TRBV7-8	.	TRBJ2-2	TGTGCCAGCAGCTCTAGAACAGTTAACACCGGGGAGCTGTTTTTT	CASSSRTVNTGELFF
once	TRBV6-5	.	TRBJ1-2	TGTGCCAGCAGCCAGGACATGAACTATGGCTACACCTTC	CASSQDMNYGYTF
.	TRBV25-1	.	TRBJ1-1	TGTGCCAGCAGAGGACCCTCCACTGAAGCTTTCTTT	CASRGPSTEAFF
.	TRBV14	TRBD2	TRBJ2-1	TGTGCCAGCAGCCGCCCTTCTAGCGGGAGGGCCTATGAGCAGTTCTTC	CASSRPSSGRAYEQFF
.	TRBV29-1	.	TRBJ2-5	TGCAGCGTTGCGGGTGGGGGAGAGACCCAGTACTTC	CSVAGGGETQYF
.	TRBV30	TRBD2	TRBJ2-5	TGTGCCTGGGGGAAGGGCGGGAGCTCGGAGACCCAGTACTTC	CAWGKGGSSETQYF
.	TRBV5-1	TRBD2	TRBJ2-1	TGCGCCAGCAGCTTGGAGACTAGCAGCTGGAATGAGCAGTTCTTC	CASSLETSSWNEQFF
few	TRBV29-1	.	TRBJ2-1	TGCAGCTTTCAGTCGGGCACGGGTGAGCAGTTCTTC	CSFQSGTGEQFF
many	TRBV5-1	.	TRBJ2-7	TGCGCCAGCAGCCTGGGGATGCGGACGCAGACGTACGAGCAGTACTTC	CASSLGMRTQTYEQYF
.	TRBV7-8	.	TRBJ1-5	TGTGCCAGCAGCCCTAGGGATGTTCTCACCCAGCATTTT	CASSPRDVLTQHF
.	TRBV6-6	TRBD1	TRBJ2-7	TGTGCCAGCAGGACCGGGACAGGGTGGGAGCAGTACTTC	CASRTGTGWEQYF
.	TRBV29-1	.	TRBJ1-2	TGCAGCGTTGAACGTCAGGACGGGGAATCCTATGGCTACACCTTC	CSVERQDGESYGYTF
few	TRBV7-2	.	TRBJ2-7	TGTGCCAGCAGTCTAGCGACCGGGAGTCAGGGCGAGCAGTACTTC	CASSLATGSQGEQYF
.	TRBV7-3	.	TRBJ2-1	TGTGCCAGCAGCTTAATCGGGAACAATGAGCAGTTCTTC	CASSLIGNNEQFF
few	TRBV15	.	TRBJ2-1	TGTGCCACCAGCAGAGATGGCGGGACTCGGAATGAGCAGTTCTTC	CATSRDGGTRNEQFF
.	TRBV7-3	TRBD1	TRBJ2-1	TGTGCCAGCAGCGTTGTGTCAGGGGGAAGGCAGTTCTTC	CASSVVSGGRQFF
.	TRBV30	TRBD2	TRBJ2-1	TGTGCCTGGAATCGACTAGCGGGAGTTCGGGATGAGCAGTTCTTC	CAWNRLAGVRDEQFF
few	TRBV6-5	.	TRBJ1-1	TGTGCCAGCAGCCGACCGGACACTGAAGCTTTCTTT	CASSRPDTEAFF
.	TRBV25-1	.	TRBJ1-2	TGTGCCAGCAGTCGGGGGGTAGGGTCTAACTATGGCTACACCTTC	CASSRGVGSNYGYTF